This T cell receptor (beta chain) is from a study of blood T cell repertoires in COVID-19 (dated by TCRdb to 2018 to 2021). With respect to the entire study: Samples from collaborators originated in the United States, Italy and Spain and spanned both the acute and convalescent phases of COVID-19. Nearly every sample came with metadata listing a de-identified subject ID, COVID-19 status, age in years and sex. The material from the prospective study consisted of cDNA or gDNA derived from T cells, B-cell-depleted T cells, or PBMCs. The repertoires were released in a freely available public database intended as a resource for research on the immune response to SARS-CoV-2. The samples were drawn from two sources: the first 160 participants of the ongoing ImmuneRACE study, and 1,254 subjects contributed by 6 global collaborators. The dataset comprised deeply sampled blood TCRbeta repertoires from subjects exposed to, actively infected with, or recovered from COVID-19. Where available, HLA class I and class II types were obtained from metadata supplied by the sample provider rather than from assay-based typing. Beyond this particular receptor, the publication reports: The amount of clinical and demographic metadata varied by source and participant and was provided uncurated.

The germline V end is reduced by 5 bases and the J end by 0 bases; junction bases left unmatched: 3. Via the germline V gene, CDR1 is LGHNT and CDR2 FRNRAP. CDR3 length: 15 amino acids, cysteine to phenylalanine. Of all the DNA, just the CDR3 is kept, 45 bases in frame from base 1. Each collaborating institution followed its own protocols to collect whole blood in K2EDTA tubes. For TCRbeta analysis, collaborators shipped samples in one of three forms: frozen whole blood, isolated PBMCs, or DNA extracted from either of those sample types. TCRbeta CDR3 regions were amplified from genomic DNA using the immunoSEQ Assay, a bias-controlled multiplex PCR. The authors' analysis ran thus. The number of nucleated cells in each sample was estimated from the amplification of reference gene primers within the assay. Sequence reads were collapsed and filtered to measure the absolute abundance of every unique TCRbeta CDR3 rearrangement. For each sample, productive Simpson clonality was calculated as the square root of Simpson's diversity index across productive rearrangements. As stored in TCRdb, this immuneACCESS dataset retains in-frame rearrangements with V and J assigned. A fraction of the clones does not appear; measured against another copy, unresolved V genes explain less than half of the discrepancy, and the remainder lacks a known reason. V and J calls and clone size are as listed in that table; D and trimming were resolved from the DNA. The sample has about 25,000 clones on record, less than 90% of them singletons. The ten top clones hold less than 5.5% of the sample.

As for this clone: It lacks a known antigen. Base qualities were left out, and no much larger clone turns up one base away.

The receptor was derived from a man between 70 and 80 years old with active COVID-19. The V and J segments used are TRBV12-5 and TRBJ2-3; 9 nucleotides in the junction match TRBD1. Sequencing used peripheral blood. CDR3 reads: CASGAGTGSTDTQYF. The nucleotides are TGTGCTAGTGGTGCCGGGACAGGGAGCACAGATACGCAGTATTTT.